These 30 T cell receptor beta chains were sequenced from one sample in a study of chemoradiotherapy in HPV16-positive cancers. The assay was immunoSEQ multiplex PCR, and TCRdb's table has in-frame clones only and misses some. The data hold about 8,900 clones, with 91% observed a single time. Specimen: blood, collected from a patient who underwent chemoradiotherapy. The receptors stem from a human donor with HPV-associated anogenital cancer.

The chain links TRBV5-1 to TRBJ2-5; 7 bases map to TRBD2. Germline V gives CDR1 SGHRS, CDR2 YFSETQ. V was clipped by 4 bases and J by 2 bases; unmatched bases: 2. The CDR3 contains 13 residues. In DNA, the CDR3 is TGCGCCAGCAGCACTAGCGTACAAGAGACCCAGTACTTC. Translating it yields CASSTSVQETQYF.

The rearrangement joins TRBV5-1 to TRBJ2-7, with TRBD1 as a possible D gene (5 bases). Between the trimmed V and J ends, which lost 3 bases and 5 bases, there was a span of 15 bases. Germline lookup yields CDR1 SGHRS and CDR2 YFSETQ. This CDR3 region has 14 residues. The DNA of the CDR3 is TGCGCCAGCAGCTATCGCGGAAGGGGCGACGAGCAGTACGTC. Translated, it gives CASSYRGRGDEQYV.

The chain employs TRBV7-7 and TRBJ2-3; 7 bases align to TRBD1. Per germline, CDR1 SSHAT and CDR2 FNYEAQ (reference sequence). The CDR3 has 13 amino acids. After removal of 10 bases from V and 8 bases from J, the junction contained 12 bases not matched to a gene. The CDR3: CAIGGPPQGTQYF. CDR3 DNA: TGTGCCATAGGGGGCCCCCCTCAGGGTACGCAGTATTTT. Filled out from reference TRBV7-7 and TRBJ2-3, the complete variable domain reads GAGVSQSPRYKVTKRGQDVTLRCDPISSHATLYWYQQALGQGPEFLTYFNYEAQPDKSGLPSDRFSAERPEGSISTLTIQRTEQRDSAMYRCAIGGPPQGTQYFGPGTRLTVL.

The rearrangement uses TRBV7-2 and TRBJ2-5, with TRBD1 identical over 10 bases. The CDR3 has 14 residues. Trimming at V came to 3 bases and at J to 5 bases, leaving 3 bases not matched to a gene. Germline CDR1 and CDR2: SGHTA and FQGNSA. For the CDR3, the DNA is TGTGCCAGCAGCTTCGACAGGGGGCAGGAGACCCAGTACTTC. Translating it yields CASSFDRGQETQYF.

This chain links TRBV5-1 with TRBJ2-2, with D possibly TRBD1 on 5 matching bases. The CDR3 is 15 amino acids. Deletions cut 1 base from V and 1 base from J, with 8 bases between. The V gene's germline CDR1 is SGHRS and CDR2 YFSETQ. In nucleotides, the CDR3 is TGCGCCAGCAGCTTGTACGGACAGAACACCGGGGAGCTGTTTTTT. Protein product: CASSLYGQNTGELFF.

The CDR3 nucleotides are TGTGCCTGGAGTGTTAGTCTATACAATGAGCAGTTCTTC. This codes for CAWSVSLYNEQFF. The V and J genes are TRBV30 and TRBJ2-1; the D is unclear. Germline V gene lookup returns CDR1 GTSNPN and CDR2 SVGIG (reference sequence). The V end was cut by 0 bases, the J end by 4 bases, with 7 bases between. This CDR3 is built from 13 residues.

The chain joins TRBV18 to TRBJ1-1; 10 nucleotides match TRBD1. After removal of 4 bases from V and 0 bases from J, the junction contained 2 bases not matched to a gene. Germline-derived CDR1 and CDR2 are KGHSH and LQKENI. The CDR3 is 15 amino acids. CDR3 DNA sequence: TGTGCCAGCTCACAGGGACAGGGGATGAACACTGAAGCTTTCTTT. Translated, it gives CASSQGQGMNTEAFF.

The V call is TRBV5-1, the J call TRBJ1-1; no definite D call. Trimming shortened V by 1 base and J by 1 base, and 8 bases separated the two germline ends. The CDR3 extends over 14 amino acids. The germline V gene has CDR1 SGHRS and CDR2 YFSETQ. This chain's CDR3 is CASSLRPENTEAFF. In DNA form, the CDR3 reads TGCGCCAGCAGCTTGAGACCAGAGAACACTGAAGCTTTCTTT. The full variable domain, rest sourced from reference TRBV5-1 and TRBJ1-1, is KAGVTQTPRYLIKTRGQQVTLSCSPISGHRSVSWYQQTPGQGLQFLFEYFSETQRNKGNFPGRFSGRQFSNSRSEMNVSTLELGDSALYLCASSLRPENTEAFFGQGTRLTVV.

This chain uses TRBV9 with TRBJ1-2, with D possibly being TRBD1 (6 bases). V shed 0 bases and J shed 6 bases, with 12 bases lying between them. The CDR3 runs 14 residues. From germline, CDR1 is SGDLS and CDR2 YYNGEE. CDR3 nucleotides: TGTGCCAGCAGCGTAGGTGGACAGCCCAATGGCTACACCTTC. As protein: CASSVGGQPNGYTF. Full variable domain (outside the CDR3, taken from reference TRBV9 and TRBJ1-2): DSGVTQTPKHLITATGQRVTLRCSPRSGDLSVYWYQQSLDQGLQFLIQYYNGEERAKGNILERFSAQQFPDLHSELNLSSLELGDSALYFCASSVGGQPNGYTFGSGTRLTVV.

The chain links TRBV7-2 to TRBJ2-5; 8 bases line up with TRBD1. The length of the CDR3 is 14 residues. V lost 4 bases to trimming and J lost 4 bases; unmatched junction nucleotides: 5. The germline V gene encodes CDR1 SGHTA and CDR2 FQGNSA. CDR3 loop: CASSSVTGAETQYF. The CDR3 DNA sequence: TGTGCCAGCAGCTCGGTGACAGGGGCAGAGACCCAGTACTTC.

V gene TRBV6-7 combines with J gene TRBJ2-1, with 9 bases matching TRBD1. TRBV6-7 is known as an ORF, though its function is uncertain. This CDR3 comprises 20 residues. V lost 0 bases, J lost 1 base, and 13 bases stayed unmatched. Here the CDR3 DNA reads TGTGCCAGCAGTTACTCACCACCCTGGGACAGGGAAAGATCCTACAATGAGCAGTTCTTC. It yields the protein CASSYSPPWDRERSYNEQFF.

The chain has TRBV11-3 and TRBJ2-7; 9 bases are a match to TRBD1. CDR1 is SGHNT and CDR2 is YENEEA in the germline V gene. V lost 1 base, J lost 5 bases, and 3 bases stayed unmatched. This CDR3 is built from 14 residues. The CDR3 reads CASSLAGTGNEQYF. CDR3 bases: TGTGCCAGCAGCTTAGCCGGGACAGGGAACGAGCAGTACTTC.

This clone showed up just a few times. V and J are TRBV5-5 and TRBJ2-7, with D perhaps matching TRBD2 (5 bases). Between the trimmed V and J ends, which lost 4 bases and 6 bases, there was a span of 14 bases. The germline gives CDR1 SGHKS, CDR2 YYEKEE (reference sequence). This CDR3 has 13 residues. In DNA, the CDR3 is TGTGCCAGCAGCCTACCGCGGGCAGTCGAGCAGTACTTC. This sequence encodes CASSLPRAVEQYF.

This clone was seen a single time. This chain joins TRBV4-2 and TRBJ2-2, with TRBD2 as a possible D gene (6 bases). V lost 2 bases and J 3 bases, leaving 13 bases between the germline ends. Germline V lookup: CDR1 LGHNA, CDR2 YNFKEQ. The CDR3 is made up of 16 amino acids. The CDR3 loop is CASSQHGGSYTGELFF. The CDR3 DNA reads TGTGCCAGCAGCCAACATGGGGGGAGTTACACCGGGGAGCTGTTTTTT.

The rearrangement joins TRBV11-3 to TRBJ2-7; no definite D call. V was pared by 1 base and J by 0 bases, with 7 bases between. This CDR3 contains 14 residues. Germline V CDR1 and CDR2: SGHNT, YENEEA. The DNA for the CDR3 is TGTGCCAGCAGCTTAGGCCCCAGCTCCTACGAGCAGTACTTC. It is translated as CASSLGPSSYEQYF.

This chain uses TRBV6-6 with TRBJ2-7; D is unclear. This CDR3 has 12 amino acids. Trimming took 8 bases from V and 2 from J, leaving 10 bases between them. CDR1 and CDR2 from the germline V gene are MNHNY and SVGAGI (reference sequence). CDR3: CASVDGTYEQYF. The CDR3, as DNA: TGTGCCAGCGTGGACGGTACCTACGAGCAGTACTTC.

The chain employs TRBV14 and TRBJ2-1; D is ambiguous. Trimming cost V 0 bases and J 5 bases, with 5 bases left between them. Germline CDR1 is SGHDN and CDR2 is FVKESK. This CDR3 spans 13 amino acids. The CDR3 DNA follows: TGTGCCAGCAGCCAAGACTTGAACAATGAGCAGTTCTTC. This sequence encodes CASSQDLNNEQFF.

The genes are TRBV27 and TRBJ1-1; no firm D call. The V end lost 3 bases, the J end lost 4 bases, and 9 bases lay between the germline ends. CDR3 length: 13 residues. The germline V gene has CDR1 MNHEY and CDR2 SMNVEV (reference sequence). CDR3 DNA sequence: TGTGCCAGCAGTTTTGGGGTTGGCACTGAAGCTTTCTTT. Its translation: CASSFGVGTEAFF.

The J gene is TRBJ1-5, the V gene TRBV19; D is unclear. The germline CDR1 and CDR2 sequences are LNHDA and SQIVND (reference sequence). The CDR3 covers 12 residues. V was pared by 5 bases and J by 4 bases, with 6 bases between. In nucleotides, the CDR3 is TGTGCCAGTAGTCTTAAGAATCAGCCCCAGCATTTT. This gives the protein CASSLKNQPQHF.

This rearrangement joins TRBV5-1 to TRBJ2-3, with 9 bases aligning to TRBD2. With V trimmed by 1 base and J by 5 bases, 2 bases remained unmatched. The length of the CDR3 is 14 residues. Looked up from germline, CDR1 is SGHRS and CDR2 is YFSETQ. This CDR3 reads CASSLSSGRDTQYF. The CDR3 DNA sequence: TGCGCCAGCAGCTTGAGTAGCGGGAGAGATACGCAGTATTTT.

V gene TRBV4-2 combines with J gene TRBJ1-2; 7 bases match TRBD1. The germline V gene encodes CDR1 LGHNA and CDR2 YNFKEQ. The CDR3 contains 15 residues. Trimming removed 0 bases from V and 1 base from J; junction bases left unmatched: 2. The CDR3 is CASSQDDRDNYGYTF. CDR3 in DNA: TGTGCCAGCAGCCAAGATGACAGGGATAACTATGGCTACACCTTC.

Here the CDR3 reads CSVAGTVGQPQHF. The CDR3 DNA follows: TGCAGCGTTGCAGGGACAGTGGGTCAGCCCCAGCATTTT. The V and J genes are TRBV29-1 and TRBJ1-5, with 7 bases that match TRBD1. V trimming: 4 bases; J trimming: 6 bases; junction bases outside the gene matches: 6. From germline, CDR1 is SQVTM and CDR2 ANQGSEA. The CDR3 consists of 13 residues.

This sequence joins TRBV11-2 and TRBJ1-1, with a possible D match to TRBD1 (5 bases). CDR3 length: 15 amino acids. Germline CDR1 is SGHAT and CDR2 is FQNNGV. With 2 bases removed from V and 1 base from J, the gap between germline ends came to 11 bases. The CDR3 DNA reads TGTGCCAGCAGCTTATCCGGGACGGCGAACACTGAAGCTTTCTTT. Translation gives CASSLSGTANTEAFF.

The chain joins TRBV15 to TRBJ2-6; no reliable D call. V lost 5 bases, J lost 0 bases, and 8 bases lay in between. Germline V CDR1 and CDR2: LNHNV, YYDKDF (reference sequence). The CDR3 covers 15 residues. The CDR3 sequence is CATSDTLSGANVLTF. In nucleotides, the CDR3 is TGTGCCACCAGCGATACACTCTCTGGGGCCAACGTCCTGACTTTC.

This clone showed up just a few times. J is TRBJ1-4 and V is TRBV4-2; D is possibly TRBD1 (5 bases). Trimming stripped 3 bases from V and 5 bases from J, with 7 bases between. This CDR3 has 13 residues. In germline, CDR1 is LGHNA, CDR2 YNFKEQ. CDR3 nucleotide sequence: TGTGCCAGCAGCCAGCAGGGAAATGAAAAACTGTTTTTT. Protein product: CASSQQGNEKLFF.

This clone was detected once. The CDR3 DNA is TGTGCCAGCAGTCGGACTAGCGGGGATGAGACCCAGTACTTC. This encodes CASSRTSGDETQYF. The chain uses TRBV2 and TRBJ2-5, with 12 bases aligning to TRBD2. Trimming at V came to 5 bases and at J to 5 bases, leaving 3 bases not matched to a gene. The CDR3 loop spans 14 amino acids. CDR1 is SNHLY, CDR2 FYNNEI, per germline.

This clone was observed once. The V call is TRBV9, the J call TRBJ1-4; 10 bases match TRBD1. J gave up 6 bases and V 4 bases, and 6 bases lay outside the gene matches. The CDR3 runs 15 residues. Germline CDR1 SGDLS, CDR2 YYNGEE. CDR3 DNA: TGTGCCAGCAGCTCCTCCGGGACAGGGGATGAAAAACTGTTTTTT. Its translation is CASSSSGTGDEKLFF.

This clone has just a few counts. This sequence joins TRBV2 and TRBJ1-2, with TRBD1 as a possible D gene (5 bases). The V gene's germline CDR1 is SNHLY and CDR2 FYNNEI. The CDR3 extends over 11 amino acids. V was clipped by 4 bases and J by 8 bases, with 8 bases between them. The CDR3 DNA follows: TGTGCCAGCAGTGGGGGGGTAGGCTACACCTTC. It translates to CASSGGVGYTF.

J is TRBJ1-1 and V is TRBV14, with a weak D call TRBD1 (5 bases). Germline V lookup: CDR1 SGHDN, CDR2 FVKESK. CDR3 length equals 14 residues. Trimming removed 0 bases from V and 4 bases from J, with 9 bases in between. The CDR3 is CASSQENTGTEAFF. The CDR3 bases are TGTGCCAGCAGCCAAGAAAATACAGGCACTGAAGCTTTCTTT.

The CDR3 nucleotides are TGCGCCAGCAGCTTGTCAGTATCTGGCGGCTACACCTTC. Translating gives CASSLSVSGGYTF. The V call is TRBV5-1, the J call TRBJ1-2; D is uncertain. Germline values: CDR1 SGHRS, CDR2 YFSETQ. The CDR3 covers 13 residues. V was trimmed by 1 base and J by 8 bases, leaving 12 bases between them.